Below, one T cell receptor beta chain is given with its context. This entry comes from a study of T cell changes during pregnancy in multiple sclerosis. The repertoire was sequenced with immunoSEQ multiplex PCR; TCRdb's copy has only in-frame clones and lacks some. The data show some 29,000 clones, around 86% seen once. This CDR3 has 14 residues. Germline V gives CDR1 SGHNT, CDR2 YENEEA. The V end lost 1 base, the J end lost 5 bases, and 9 bases lay between the germline ends. This TCR was recovered from a female donor in good health, enrolled as a control in a pregnancy study. The source material was CD4+ T cells from peripheral blood mononuclear cells, sampled in the first trimester of pregnancy. The chain links TRBV11-3 to TRBJ2-1; the D gene is possibly TRBD1 (5 bases). CDR3: CASSLVRGNNEQFF. The CDR3, as DNA: TGTGCCAGCAGCTTAGTAAGGGGAAACAATGAGCAGTTCTTC.